Listed here is a single TCR beta chain. Its cognate antigen is unknown. The sample originates from a study of OX40 agonist ivuxolimab in advanced cancers. Study conclusions and caveats: By week 6 at 0.1 to 3.0 mg/kg, blood CD4+ and CD8+ T cells had expanded clonally. Fewer expanded clones were found on average in CD4+ than in CD8+ T cells.

Autoimmune disease history or systemic immunosuppression barred patients. Sequencing used immunoSEQ multiplex PCR; TCRdb keeps in-frame clones, though not all of them. The sample has 65,000 to 80,000 clones, 80% to 95% seen once; the top ten hold 9.5% to 11%. The germline V and J ends were trimmed by 0 bases and 4 bases, with 10 bases remaining between them. The CDR3 extends over 15 amino acids. Germline values: CDR1 LNHNV, CDR2 YYDKDF (reference sequence). This TCR was sampled from an adult with an advanced solid tumor such as melanoma, head and neck, liver or kidney cancer. J is TRBJ2-1 and V is TRBV15, with D unclear. Sample: CD4+ or CD8+ T cells sorted from blood, taken in a trial of the OX40 agonist ivuxolimab. CDR3 loop: CATSRESLWYNEQFF. Written as DNA, the CDR3 is TGTGCCACCAGCAGAGAGTCCCTCTGGTACAATGAGCAGTTCTTC.